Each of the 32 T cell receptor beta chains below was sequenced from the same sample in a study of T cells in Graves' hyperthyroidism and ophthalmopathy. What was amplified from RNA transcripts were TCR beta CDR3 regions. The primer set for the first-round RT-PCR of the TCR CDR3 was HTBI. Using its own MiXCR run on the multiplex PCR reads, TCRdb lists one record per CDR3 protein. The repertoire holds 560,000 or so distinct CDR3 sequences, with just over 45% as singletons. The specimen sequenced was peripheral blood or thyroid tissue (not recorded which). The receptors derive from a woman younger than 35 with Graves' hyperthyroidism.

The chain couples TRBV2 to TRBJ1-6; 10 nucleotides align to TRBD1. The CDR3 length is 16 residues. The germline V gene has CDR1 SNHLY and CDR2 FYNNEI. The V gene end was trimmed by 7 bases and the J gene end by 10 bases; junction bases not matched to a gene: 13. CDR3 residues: CASTLTGTGVNSPLHF. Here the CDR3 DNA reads TGTGCCAGCACCTTAACCGGGACAGGGGTAAACTCACCCCTCCACTTT.

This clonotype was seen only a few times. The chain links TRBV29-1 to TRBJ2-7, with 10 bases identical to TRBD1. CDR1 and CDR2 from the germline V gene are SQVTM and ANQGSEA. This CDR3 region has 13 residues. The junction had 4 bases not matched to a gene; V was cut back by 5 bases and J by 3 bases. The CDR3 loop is CSVTGTGDYEQYF. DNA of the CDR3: TGCAGCGTTACCGGGACAGGGGACTACGAGCAGTACTTC.

The CDR3 DNA follows: TGTGCCAGCAGTTCAATCGGGGGACTATCCATCGGGGAGCTGTTTTTT. Its translation: CASSSIGGLSIGELFF. J is TRBJ2-2 and V is TRBV6-5; 7 nucleotides line up with TRBD2. The V segment lost 4 bases and the J segment 7 bases; nucleotides outside the gene matches: 12. Germline V gives CDR1 MNHEY, CDR2 SVGAGI. CDR3 size: 16 residues.

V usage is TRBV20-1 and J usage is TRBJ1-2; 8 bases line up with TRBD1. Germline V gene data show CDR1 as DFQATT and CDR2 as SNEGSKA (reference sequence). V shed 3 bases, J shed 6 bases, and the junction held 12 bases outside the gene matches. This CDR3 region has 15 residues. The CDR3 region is CSASAFETGDNGYTF. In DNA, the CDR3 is TGCAGTGCTAGTGCTTTCGAGACAGGGGACAATGGCTACACCTTC.

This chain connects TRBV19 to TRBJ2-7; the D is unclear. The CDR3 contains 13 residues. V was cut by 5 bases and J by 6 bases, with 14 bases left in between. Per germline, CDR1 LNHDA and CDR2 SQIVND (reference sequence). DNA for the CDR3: TGTGCCAGTAGTCTAGGTGTTTCTTCCGAGCAGTACTTC. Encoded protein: CASSLGVSSEQYF.

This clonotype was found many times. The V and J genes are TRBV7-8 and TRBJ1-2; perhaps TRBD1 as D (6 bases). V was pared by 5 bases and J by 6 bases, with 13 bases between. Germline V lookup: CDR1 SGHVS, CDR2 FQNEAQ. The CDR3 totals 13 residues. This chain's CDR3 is CASSRDRRNGYTF. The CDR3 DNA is TGTGCCAGCAGCCGTGACAGGAGAAATGGCTACACCTTC.

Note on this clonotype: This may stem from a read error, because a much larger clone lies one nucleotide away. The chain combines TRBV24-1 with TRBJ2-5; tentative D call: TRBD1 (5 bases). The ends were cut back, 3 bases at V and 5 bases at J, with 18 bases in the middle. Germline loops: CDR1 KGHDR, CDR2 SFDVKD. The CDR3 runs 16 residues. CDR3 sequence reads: CATSDTDRPGLETQYF. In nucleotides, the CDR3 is TGTGCCACCAGTGATACGGATCGTCCAGGGCTTGAGACCCAGTACTTC.

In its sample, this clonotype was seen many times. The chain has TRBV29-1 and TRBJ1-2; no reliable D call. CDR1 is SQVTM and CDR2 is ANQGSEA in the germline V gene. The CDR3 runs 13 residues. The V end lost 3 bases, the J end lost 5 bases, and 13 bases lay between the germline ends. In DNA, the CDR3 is TGCAGCGTTGAGGACCTAGGCAGGTATGGCTACACCTTC. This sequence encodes CSVEDLGRYGYTF.

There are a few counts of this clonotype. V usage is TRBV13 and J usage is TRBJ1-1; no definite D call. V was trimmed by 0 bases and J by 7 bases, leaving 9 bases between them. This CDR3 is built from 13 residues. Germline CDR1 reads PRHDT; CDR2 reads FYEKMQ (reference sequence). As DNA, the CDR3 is TGTGCCAGCAGCTTAGGTTATGTGGATGAAGCTTTCTTT. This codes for CASSLGYVDEAFF. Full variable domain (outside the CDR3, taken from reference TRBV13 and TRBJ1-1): AAGVIQSPRHLIKEKRETATLKCYPIPRHDTVYWYQQGPGQDPQFLISFYEKMQSDKGSIPDRFSAQQFSDYHSELNMSSLELGDSALYFCASSLGYVDEAFFGQGTRLTVV.

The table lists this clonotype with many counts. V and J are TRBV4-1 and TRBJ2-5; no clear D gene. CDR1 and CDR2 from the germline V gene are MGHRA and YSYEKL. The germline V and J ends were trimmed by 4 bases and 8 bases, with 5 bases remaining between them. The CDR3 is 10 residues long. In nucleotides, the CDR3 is TGCGCCAGCAGCCTGGTCACCCAGTACTTC. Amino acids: CASSLVTQYF.

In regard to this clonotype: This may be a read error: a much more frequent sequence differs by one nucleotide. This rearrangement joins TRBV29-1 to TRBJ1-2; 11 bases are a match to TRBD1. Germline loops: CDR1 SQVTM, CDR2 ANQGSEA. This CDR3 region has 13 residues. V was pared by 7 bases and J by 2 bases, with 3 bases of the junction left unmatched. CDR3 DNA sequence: TGCAGCGGGGGGACAGGGGGAAACTATGGCTACACCTTC. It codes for CSGGTGGNYGYTF.

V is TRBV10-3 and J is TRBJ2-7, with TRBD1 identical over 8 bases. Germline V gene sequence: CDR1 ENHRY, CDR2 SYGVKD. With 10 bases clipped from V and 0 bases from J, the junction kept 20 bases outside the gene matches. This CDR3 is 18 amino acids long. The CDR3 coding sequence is TGTGCCAGCAGCCATCGCCGGGACAGGTATACGAGCTCCTACGAGCAGTACTTC. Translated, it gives CASSHRRDRYTSSYEQYF.

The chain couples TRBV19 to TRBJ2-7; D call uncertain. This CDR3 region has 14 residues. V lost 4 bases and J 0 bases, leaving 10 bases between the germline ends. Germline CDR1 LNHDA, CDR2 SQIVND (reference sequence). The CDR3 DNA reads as TGTGCCAGTAGTACGCCAGAGCGCTCCTACGAGCAGTACTTC. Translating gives CASSTPERSYEQYF.

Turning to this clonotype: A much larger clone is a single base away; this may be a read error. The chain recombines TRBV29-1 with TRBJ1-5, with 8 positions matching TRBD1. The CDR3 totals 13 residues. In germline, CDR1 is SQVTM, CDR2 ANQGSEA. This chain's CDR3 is CSSGTGYNQPQHF. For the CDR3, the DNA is TGCAGTTCCGGGACAGGTTACAATCAGCCCCAGCATTTT. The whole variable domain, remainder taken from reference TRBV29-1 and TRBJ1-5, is SAVISQKPSRDICQRGTSLTIQCQVDSQVTMMFWYRQQPGQSLTLIATANQGSEATYESGFVIDKFPISRPNLTFSTLTVSNMSPEDSSIYLCSSGTGYNQPQHFGDGTRLSIL.

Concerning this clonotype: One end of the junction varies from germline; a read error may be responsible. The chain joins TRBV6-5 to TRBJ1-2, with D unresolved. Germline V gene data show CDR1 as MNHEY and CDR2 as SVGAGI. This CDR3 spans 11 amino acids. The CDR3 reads CASSYAAGCTF. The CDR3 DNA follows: TGTGCCAGCAGTTACGCTGCAGGCTGCACCTTC.

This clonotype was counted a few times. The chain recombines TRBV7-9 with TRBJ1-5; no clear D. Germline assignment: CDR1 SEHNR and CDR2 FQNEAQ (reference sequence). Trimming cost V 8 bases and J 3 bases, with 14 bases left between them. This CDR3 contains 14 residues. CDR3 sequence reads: CASSLATTNQPQHF. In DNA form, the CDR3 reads TGTGCCAGCTCCCTCGCCACTACCAATCAGCCCCAGCATTTT.

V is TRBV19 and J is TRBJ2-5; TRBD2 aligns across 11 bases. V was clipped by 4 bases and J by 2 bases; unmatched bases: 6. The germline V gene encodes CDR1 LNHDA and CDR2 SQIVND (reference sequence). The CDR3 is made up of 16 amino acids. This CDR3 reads CASSTGLAGLQETQYF. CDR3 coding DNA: TGTGCCAGTAGTACCGGACTAGCGGGCCTACAAGAGACCCAGTACTTC. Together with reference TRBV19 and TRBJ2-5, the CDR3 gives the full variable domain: DGGITQSPKYLFRKEGQNVTLSCEQNLNHDAMYWYRQDPGQGLRLIYYSQIVNDFQKGDIAEGYSVSREKKESFPLTVTSAQKNPTAFYLCASSTGLAGLQETQYFGPGTRLLVL.

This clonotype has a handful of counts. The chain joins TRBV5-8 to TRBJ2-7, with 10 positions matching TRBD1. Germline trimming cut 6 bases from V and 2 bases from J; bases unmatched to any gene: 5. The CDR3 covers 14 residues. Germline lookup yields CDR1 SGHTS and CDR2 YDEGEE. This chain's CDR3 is CASIGQGGAYEQYF. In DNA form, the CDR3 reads TGTGCCAGCATCGGACAGGGGGGAGCCTACGAGCAGTACTTC.

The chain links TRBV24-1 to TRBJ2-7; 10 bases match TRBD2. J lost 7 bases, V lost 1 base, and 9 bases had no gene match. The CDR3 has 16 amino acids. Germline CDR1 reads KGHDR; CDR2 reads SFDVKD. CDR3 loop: CATSDLGSGRYNEQYF. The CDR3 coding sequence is TGTGCCACCAGTGATTTAGGTAGCGGGAGGTACAATGAGCAGTACTTC.

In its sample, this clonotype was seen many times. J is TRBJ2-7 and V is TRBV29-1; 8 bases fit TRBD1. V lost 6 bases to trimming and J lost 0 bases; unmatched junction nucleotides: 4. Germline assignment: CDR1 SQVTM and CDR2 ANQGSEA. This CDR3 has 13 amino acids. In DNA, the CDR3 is TGCAGCGTGTCAGGGGGCGACTCCTACGAGCAGTACTTC. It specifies CSVSGGDSYEQYF.

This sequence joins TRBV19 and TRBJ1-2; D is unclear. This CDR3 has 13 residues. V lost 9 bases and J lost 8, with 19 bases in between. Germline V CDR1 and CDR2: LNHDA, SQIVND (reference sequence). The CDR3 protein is CASSFWGGQGYTF. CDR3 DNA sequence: TGTGCCAGCTCCTTTTGGGGTGGGCAGGGCTACACCTTC.

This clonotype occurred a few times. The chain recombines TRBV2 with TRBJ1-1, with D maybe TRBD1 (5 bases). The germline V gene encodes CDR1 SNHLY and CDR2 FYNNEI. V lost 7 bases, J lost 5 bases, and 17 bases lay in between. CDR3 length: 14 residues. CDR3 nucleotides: TGTGCCAGCAACAAGGGGCTGGGGGAGACTGAAGCTTTCTTT. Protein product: CASNKGLGETEAFF.

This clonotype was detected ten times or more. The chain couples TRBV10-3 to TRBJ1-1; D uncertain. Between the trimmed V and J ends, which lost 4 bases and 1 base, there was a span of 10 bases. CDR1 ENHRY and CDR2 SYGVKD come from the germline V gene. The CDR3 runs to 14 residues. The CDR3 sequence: CAISGLKRNTEAFF. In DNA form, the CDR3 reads TGTGCCATCAGTGGGCTGAAAAGGAACACTGAAGCTTTCTTT.

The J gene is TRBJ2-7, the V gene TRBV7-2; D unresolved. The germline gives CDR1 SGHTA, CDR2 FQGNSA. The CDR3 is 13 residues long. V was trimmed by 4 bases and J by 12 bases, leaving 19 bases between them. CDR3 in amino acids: CASSSSDGALRYF. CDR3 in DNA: TGTGCCAGCAGCTCCTCCGACGGAGCCCTGCGGTACTTC.

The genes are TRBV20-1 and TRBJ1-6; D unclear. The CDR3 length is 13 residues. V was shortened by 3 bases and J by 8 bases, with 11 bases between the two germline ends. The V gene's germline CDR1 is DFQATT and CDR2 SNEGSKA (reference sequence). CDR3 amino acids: CSASAGLDSPLHF. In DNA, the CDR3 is TGCAGTGCTAGCGCCGGCCTAGATTCACCCCTCCACTTT.

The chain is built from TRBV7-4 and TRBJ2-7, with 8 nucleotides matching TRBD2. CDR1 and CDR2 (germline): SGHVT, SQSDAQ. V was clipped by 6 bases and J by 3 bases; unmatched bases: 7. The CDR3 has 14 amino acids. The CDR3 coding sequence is TGTGCCAGCAGAACTAGCGGACAAGGCTACGAGCAGTACTTC. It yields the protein CASRTSGQGYEQYF.

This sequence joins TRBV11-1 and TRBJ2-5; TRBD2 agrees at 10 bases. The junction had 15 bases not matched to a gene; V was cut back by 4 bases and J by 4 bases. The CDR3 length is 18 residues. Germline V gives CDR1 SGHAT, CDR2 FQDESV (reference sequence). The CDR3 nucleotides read TGTGCCAGCAGCTCCTCCCTTGCTAGCGGGAGCTCTCGAGAGACCCAGTACTTC. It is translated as CASSSSLASGSSRETQYF.

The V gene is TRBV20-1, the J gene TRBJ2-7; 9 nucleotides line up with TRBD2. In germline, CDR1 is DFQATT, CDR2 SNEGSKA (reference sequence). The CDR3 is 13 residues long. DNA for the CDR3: TGCAGCACTACCGGGACTAGCACCGCCGAGCAGTACTTC. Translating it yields CSTTGTSTAEQYF.

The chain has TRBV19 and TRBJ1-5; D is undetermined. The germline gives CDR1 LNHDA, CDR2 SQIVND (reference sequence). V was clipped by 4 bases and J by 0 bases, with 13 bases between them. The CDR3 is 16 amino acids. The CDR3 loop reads CASSTDGIVSNQPQHF. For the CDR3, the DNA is TGTGCCAGTAGTACGGACGGAATAGTTAGCAATCAGCCCCAGCATTTT.

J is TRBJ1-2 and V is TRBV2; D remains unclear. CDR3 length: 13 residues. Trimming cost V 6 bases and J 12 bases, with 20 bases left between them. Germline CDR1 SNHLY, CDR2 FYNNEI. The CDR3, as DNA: TGTGCCAGCAGCACTGAGAGTCACTCTGGAAACACCTTC. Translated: CASSTESHSGNTF. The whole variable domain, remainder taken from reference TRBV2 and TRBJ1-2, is EPEVTQTPSHQVTQMGQEVILRCVPISNHLYFYWYRQILGQKVEFLVSFYNNEISEKSEIFDDQFSVERPDGSNFTLKIRSTKLEDSAMYFCASSTESHSGNTFGSGTRLTVV.

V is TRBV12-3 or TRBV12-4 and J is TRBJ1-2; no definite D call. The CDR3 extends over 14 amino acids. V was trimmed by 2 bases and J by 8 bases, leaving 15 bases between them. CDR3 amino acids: CASSLSRRSGGYTF. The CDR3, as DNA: TGTGCCAGCAGTTTAAGTCGTCGATCGGGCGGCTACACCTTC.

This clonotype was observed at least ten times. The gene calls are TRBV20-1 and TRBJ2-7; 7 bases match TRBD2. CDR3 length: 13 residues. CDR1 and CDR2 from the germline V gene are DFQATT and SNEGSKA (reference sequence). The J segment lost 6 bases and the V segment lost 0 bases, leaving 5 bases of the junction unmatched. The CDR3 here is CSARDTGGREQYF. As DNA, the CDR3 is TGCAGTGCTAGAGATACGGGAGGACGCGAGCAGTACTTC.